This TCR beta chain was observed in a study of CD8 T cells in ankylosing spondylitis. Broader study findings: Several highly homologous variants formed a TCR beta motif that appeared characteristic of ankylosing spondylitis blood.

Germline CDR1 is MNHNS and CDR2 is SASEGT. The CDR3 is made up of 15 amino acids. V lost 7 bases and J lost 2, with 16 bases in between. This clonotype was seen many times. Antigen specificity is unknown. Making use of molecular barcodes, quantitative 5'-RACE generated TCR beta libraries. TCRdb fed the 5' RACE reads into MiXCR, producing one record per CDR3 protein. The repertoire has about 200,000 distinct CDR3 sequences, 7% to 8% of them found once; the top ten carry around 14%. The chain has TRBV6-1 and TRBJ2-3; perhaps TRBD1 as D (5 bases). This TCR was recovered from a male donor with ankylosing spondylitis. The specimen sequenced was blood, either unsorted or a sorted T cell fraction (not recorded which). The CDR3 coding sequence is TGTGCCAGCAATGTAGGCAGGGCGCACACAGATACGCAGTATTTT. Encoded protein: CASNVGRAHTDTQYF.